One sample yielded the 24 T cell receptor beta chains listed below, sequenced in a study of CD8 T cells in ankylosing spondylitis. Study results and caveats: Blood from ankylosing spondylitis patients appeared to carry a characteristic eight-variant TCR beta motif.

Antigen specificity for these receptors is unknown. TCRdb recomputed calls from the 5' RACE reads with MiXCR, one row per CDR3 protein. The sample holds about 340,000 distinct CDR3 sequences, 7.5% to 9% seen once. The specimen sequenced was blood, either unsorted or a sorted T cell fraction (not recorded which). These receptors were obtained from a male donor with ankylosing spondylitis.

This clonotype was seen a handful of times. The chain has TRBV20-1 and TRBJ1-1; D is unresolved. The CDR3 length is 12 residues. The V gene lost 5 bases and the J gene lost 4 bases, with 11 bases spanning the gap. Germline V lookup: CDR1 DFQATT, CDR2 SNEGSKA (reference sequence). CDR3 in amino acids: CSALGRVTEAFF. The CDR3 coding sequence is TGCAGTGCTTTAGGGAGGGTCACTGAAGCTTTCTTT.

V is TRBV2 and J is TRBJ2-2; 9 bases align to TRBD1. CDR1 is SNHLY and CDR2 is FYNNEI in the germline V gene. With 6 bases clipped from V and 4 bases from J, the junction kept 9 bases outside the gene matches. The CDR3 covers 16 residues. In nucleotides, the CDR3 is TGTGCCAGCAGGGGTAGGGACAGGGAAATCACCGGGGAGCTGTTTTTT. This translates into CASRGRDREITGELFF.

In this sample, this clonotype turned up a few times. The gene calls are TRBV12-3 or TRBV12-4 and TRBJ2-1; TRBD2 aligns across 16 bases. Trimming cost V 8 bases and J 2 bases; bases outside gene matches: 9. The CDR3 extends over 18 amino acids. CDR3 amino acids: CASLGLAGGPPAYNEQFF. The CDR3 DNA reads TGTGCCAGCCTGGGACTAGCGGGAGGGCCCCCCGCCTACAATGAGCAGTTCTTC.

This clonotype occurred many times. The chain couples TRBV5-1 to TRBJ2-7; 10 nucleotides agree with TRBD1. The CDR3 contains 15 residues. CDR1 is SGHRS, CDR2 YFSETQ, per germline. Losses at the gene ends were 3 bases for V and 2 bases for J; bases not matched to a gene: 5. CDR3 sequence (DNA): TGCGCCAGCAGCTCCCCGGGACAGGGGACCTACGAGCAGTACTTC. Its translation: CASSSPGQGTYEQYF.

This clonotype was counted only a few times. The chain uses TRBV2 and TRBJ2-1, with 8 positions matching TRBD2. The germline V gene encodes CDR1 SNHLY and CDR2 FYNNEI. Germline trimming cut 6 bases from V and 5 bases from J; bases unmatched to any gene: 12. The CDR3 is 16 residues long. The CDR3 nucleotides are TGTGCCAGCAGGGGATTTCCGGGACTAGGAAACAATGAGCAGTTCTTC. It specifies CASRGFPGLGNNEQFF.

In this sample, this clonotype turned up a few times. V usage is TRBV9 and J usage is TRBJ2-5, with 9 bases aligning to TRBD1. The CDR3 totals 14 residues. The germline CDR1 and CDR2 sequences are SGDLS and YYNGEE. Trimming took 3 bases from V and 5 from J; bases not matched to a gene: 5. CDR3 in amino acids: CASSGTGDSETQYF. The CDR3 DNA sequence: TGTGCCAGCAGCGGGACAGGGGATTCTGAGACCCAGTACTTC.

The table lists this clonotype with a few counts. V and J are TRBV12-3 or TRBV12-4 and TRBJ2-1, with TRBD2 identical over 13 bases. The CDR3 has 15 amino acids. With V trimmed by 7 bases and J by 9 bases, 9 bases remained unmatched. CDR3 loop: CASKIGTSGTGEQFF. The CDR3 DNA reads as TGTGCCAGCAAAATAGGGACTAGCGGGACGGGTGAGCAGTTCTTC.

CDR3 in amino acids: CASSSAIYGYTF. The CDR3 DNA follows: TGTGCCAGCAGTTCGGCCATCTATGGCTACACCTTC. This chain links TRBV28 with TRBJ1-2; D unresolved. Germline CDR1 MDHEN, CDR2 SYDVKM. V lost 4 bases and J lost 4, with 7 bases in between. There are 12 residues in the CDR3.

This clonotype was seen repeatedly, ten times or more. CDR3 in amino acids: CASSPGTRNTEAFF. In DNA form, the CDR3 reads TGCGCCAGCAGCCCCGGGACAAGGAACACTGAAGCTTTCTTT. The chain uses TRBV5-1 and TRBJ1-1, with D possibly being TRBD1 (6 bases). Germline values: CDR1 SGHRS, CDR2 YFSETQ. The CDR3 runs 14 residues. V was clipped by 4 bases and J by 1 base, with 11 bases between them. Drawing the rest from reference TRBV5-1 and TRBJ1-1, the complete variable domain is KAGVTQTPRYLIKTRGQQVTLSCSPISGHRSVSWYQQTPGQGLQFLFEYFSETQRNKGNFPGRFSGRQFSNSRSEMNVSTLELGDSALYLCASSPGTRNTEAFFGQGTRLTVV.

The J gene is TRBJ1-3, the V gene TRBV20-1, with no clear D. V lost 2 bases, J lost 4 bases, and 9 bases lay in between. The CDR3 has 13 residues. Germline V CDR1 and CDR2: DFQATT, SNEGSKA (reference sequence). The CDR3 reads CSARTGLGNTIYF. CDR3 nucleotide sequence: TGCAGTGCTAGAACGGGTCTCGGAAACACCATATATTTT.

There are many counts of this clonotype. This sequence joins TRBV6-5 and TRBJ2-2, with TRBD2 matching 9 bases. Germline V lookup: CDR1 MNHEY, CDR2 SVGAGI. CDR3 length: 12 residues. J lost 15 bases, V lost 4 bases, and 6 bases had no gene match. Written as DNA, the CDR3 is TGTGCCAGCAGTTGGGTAGCGGGAGATTTGTTTTTT. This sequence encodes CASSWVAGDLFF.

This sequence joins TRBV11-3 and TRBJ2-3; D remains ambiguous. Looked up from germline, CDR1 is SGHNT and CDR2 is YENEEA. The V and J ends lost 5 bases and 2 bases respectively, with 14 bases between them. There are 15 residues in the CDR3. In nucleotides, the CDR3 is TGTGCCAGCAGCCACGACTTCAATATCACAGATACGCAGTATTTT. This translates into CASSHDFNITDTQYF. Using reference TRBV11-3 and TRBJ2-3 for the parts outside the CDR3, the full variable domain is EAGVVQSPRYKIIEKKQPVAFWCNPISGHNTLYWYLQNLGQGPELLIRYENEEAVDDSQLPKDRFSAERLKGVDSTLKIQPAELGDSAVYLCASSHDFNITDTQYFGPGTRLTVL.

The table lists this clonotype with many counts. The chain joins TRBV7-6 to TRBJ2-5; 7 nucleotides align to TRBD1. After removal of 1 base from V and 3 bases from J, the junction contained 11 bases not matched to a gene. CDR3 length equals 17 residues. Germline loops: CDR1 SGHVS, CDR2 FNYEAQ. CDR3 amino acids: CASSLDDPTGTKETQYF. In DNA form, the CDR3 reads TGTGCCAGCAGCTTAGACGACCCGACAGGGACAAAAGAGACCCAGTACTTC.

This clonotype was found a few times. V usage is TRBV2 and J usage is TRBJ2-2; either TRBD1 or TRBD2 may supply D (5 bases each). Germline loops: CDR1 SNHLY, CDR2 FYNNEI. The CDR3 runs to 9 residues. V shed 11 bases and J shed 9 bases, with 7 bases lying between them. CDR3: CAWGRELFF. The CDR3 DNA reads TGTGCCTGGGGACGGGAGCTGTTTTTT. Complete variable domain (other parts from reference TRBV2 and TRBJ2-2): EPEVTQTPSHQVTQMGQEVILRCVPISNHLYFYWYRQILGQKVEFLVSFYNNEISEKSEIFDDQFSVERPDGSNFTLKIRSTKLEDSAMYFCAWGRELFFGEGSRLTVL.

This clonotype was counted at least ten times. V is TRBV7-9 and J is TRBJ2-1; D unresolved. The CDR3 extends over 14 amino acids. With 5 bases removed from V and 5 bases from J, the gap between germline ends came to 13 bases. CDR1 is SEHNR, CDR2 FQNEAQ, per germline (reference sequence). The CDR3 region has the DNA TGTGCCAGCAGCCGGACCCCCGGACACAATGAGCAGTTCTTC. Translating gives CASSRTPGHNEQFF.

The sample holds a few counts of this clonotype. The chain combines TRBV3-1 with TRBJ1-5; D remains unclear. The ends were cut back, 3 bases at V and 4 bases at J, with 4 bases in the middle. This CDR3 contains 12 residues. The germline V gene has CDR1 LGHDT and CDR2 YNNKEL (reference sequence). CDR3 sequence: CASSHLNQPQHF. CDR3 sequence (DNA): TGTGCCAGCAGCCACCTAAATCAGCCCCAGCATTTT.

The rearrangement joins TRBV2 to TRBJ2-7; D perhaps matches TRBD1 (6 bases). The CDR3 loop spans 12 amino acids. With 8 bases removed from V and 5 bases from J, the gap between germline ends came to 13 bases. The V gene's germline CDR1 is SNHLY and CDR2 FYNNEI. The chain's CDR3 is CASGQGYHEQYF. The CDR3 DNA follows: TGTGCCAGCGGGCAGGGGTACCACGAGCAGTACTTC.

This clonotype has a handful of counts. The CDR3 nucleotides are TGTGCCAGCAGCCCCCTGGGCGGGGTTGGAAGAGATACGCAGTATTTT. Amino acid sequence: CASSPLGGVGRDTQYF. The V call is TRBV6-1, the J call TRBJ2-3, with D perhaps matching TRBD2 (6 bases). The CDR3 is made up of 16 amino acids. Germline V gene sequence: CDR1 MNHNS, CDR2 SASEGT. Between the trimmed V and J ends, which lost 6 bases and 5 bases, there was a span of 21 bases.

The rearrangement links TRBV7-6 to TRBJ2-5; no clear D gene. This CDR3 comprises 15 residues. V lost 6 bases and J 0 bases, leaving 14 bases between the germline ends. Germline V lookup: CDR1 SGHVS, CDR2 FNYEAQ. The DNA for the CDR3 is TGTGCCAGCAGTTTCGGCGGTGCTTACCAAGAGACCCAGTACTTC. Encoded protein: CASSFGGAYQETQYF.

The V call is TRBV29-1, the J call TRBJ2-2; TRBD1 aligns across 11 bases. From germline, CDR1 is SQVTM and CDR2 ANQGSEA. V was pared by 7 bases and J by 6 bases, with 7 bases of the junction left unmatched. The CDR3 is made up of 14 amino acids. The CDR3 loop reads CSARTGGRAGELFF. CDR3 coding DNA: TGCAGCGCCCGGACAGGGGGCCGGGCCGGGGAGCTGTTTTTT.

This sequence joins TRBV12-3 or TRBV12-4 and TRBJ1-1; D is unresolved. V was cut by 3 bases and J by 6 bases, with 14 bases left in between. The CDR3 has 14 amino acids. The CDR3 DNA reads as TGTGCCAGCAGTTTCGTCTCGGGGATCCCTGAAGCTTTCTTT. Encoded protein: CASSFVSGIPEAFF.

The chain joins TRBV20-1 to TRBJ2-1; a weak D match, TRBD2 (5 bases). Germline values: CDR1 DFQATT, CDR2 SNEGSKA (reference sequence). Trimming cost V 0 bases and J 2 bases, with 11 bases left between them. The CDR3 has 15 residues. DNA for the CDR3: TGCAGTGCTAGAGATCCGGGAATCCCCTACAATGAGCAGTTCTTC. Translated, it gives CSARDPGIPYNEQFF.

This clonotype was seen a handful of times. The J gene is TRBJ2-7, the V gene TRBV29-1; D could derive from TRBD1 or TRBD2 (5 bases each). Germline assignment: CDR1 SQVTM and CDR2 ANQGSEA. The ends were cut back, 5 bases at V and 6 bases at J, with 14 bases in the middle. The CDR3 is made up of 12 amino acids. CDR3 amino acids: CSVSNWDVEQYF. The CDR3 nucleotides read TGCAGCGTTAGCAACTGGGACGTCGAGCAGTACTTC.

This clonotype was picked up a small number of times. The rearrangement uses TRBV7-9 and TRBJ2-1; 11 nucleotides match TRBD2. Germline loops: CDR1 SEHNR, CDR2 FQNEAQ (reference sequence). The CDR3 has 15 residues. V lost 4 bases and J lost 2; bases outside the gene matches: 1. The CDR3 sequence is CASSYSGRAYNEQFF. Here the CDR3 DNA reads TGTGCCAGCAGCTATAGCGGGAGGGCCTACAATGAGCAGTTCTTC.